The 7 T cell receptor beta chains reported below all come from one sample, sequenced in a study of graft-versus-host responses after intestinal transplantation. This table comes from immunoSEQ multiplex PCR, and its TCRdb copy is limited to in-frame clones, with some not included. The top ten clones hold 0.11% of a sample with tens of thousands of clones, roughly nine tenths of them seen once. No antigen has been identified for these receptors. Sequenced material: unstimulated CD4+ T cells sorted from spleen or lymph node cells, taken before intestinal transplant. These receptors all come from a human donor who received an intestinal transplant.

The V gene is TRBV10-3, the J gene TRBJ2-7, with D possibly matching TRBD2 (6 bases). The CDR3 runs 15 residues. Germline lookup yields CDR1 ENHRY and CDR2 SYGVKD. The ends were cut back, 0 bases at V and 2 bases at J, with 11 bases in the middle. In nucleotides, the CDR3 is TGTGCCATCAGTGAGTCGGGAGGCACAGCCTACGAGCAGTACTTC. This gives the protein CAISESGGTAYEQYF.

The chain links TRBV2 to TRBJ1-2; 7 nucleotides line up with TRBD1. This CDR3 contains 12 residues. The V and J ends lost 5 bases and 4 bases, in that order; junction bases with no gene match: 1. CDR1 is SNHLY, CDR2 FYNNEI, per germline. Written as DNA, the CDR3 is TGTGCCAGCAGTAGGGACAGCTATGGCTACACCTTC. Translation gives CASSRDSYGYTF.

CDR3 DNA: TGTGCCAGCAGTGAAGCCCCCGGAGTTTTGGACACCATATATTTT. It yields the protein CASSEAPGVLDTIYF. The chain uses TRBV6-1 and TRBJ1-3; D uncertain. Germline CDR1 MNHNS, CDR2 SASEGT. V lost 0 bases, J lost 8 bases, and 14 bases lay in between. This CDR3 spans 15 amino acids.

The CDR3 region is CASSPTQGGGGSSTDTQYF. CDR3 DNA: TGTGCCAGCAGCCCCACGCAGGGTGGCGGGGGATCTAGCACAGATACGCAGTATTTT. V is TRBV9 and J is TRBJ2-3; the match to TRBD2 covers 7 bases. CDR3 length equals 19 residues. J gave up 0 bases and V 4 bases, and 17 bases lay outside the gene matches. Germline V gene sequence: CDR1 SGDLS, CDR2 YYNGEE. Looking up the rest from reference TRBV9 and TRBJ2-3 gives the full variable domain: DSGVTQTPKHLITATGQRVTLRCSPRSGDLSVYWYQQSLDQGLQFLIQYYNGEERAKGNILERFSAQQFPDLHSELNLSSLELGDSALYFCASSPTQGGGGSSTDTQYFGPGTRLTVL.

The gene calls are TRBV5-1 and TRBJ2-7, with 9 bases lining up with TRBD2. The length of the CDR3 is 14 residues. The V gene end was trimmed by 5 bases and the J gene end by 3 bases; junction bases not matched to a gene: 6. Per germline, CDR1 SGHRS and CDR2 YFSETQ. CDR3 loop: CASRVAGEHYEQYF. The CDR3 bases are TGCGCCAGCAGGGTAGCGGGGGAACACTACGAGCAGTACTTC. Complete variable domain (other parts from reference TRBV5-1 and TRBJ2-7): KAGVTQTPRYLIKTRGQQVTLSCSPISGHRSVSWYQQTPGQGLQFLFEYFSETQRNKGNFPGRFSGRQFSNSRSEMNVSTLELGDSALYLCASRVAGEHYEQYFGPGTRLTVT.

The V gene is TRBV4-1, the J gene TRBJ1-5; 7 nucleotides agree with TRBD1. V dropped 4 bases and J dropped 6; count of bases not matched to a gene: 9. CDR1 MGHRA and CDR2 YSYEKL come from the germline V gene. This CDR3 region has 15 residues. The CDR3 is CASSLRQGLGQPQHF. CDR3 bases: TGCGCCAGCAGCCTCCGACAGGGATTGGGTCAGCCCCAGCATTTT.

The V call is TRBV2, the J call TRBJ1-5; D remains unclear. Trimming left V 7 bases short and J 5 bases short, with 12 bases between. From germline, CDR1 is SNHLY and CDR2 FYNNEI. This CDR3 spans 13 amino acids. CDR3 DNA sequence: TGTGCCAGCACCCGAAGCGGGTATCAGCCCCAGCATTTT. This translates into CASTRSGYQPQHF. The whole variable domain, remainder taken from reference TRBV2 and TRBJ1-5, is EPEVTQTPSHQVTQMGQEVILRCVPISNHLYFYWYRQILGQKVEFLVSFYNNEISEKSEIFDDQFSVERPDGSNFTLKIRSTKLEDSAMYFCASTRSGYQPQHFGDGTRLSIL.